This TCR beta chain comes out of a study of blood T cell repertoires in COVID-19. In the study overall: Both acute and convalescent COVID-19 samples were obtained from the United States, Italy and Spain. T cells, B-cell-depleted T cells, or PBMCs supplied cDNA or gDNA.

The CDR3 totals 16 residues. Trimming cost V 2 bases and J 0 bases; bases outside gene matches: 5. CDR1 and CDR2 (germline): SGHVS, FNYEAQ. In the source study's methods: Amplification with reference gene primers provided the estimates of nucleated cell counts. TCRdb's copy holds only in-frame clones and misses some; the assay was immunoSEQ multiplex PCR. The V and J calls and the clone size are those of that table, but D and trimming were determined from the DNA. The sample holds 60,000 to 70,000 clones, roughly 80% seen once. The receptor was derived from a human donor in a cohort sampled during active COVID-19. The genes are TRBV7-6 and TRBJ2-3; TRBD1 aligns across 7 bases. Input material: peripheral blood. CDR3 in amino acids: CASSLQGQTSTDTQYF. In nucleotides, the CDR3 is TGTGCCAGCAGCTTACAGGGACAGACTAGCACAGATACGCAGTATTTT.